Given below is one T cell receptor beta chain in context. The CDR3 covers 15 residues. Germline CDR1 is SGHDN and CDR2 is FVKESK. With 0 bases removed from V and 7 bases from J, the gap between germline ends came to 15 bases. The data were produced by immunoSEQ multiplex PCR, yet TCRdb's version contains in-frame clones alone and is incomplete. The sample carries tens of thousands of clones, 95% recorded once. The data originate from a study of technical replicates of blood from a handful of donors. J is TRBJ2-5 and V is TRBV14; weak D call: TRBD1 (5 bases). This TCR came from a human donor in good health. Sequenced sample: T cells isolated from PBMCs. The CDR3 DNA reads as TGTGCCAGCAGCCAAGACAGGGCCCTCGGGCGGACCCAGTACTTC. Its protein is CASSQDRALGRTQYF.